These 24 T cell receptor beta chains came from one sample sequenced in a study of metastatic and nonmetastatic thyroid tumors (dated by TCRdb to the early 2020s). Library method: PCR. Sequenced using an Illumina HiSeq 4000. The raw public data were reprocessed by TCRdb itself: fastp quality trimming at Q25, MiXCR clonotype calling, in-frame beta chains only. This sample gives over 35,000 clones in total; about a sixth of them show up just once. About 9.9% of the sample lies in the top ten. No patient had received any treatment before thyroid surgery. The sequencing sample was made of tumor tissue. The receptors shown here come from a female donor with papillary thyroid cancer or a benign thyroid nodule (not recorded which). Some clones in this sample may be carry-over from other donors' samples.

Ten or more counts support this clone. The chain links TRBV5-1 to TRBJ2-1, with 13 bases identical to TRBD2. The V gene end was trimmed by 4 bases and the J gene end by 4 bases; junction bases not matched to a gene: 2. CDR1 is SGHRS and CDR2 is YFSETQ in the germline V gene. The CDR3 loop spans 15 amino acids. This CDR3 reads CASSRLAGGYNEQFF. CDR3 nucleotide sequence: TGCGCCAGCAGCAGACTAGCGGGAGGATACAATGAGCAGTTCTTC. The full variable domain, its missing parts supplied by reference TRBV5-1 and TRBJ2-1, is KAGVTQTPRYLIKTRGQQVTLSCSPISGHRSVSWYQQTPGQGLQFLFEYFSETQRNKGNFPGRFSGRQFSNSRSEMNVSTLELGDSALYLCASSRLAGGYNEQFFGPGTRLTVL.

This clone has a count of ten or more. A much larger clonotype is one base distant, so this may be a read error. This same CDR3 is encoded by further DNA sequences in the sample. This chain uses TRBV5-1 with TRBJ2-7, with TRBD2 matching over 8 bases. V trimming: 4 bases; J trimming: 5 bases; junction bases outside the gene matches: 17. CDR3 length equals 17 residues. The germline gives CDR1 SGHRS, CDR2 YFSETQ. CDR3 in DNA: TGCGCCAGCAGCCCCGGGACGAGCGGGAGACGTGGACACGAGCAGTACTTC. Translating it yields CASSPGTSGRRGHEQYF.

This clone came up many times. The CDR3 DNA follows: TGTGCCAGCAGCTTCTACTCCTACGAGCAGTACTTC. Translated: CASSFYSYEQYF. This chain joins TRBV5-6 and TRBJ2-7, with D unclear. V was shortened by 2 bases and J by 0 bases, with 3 bases between the two germline ends. The CDR3 covers 12 residues. Germline CDR1 and CDR2: SGHDT and YYEEEE.

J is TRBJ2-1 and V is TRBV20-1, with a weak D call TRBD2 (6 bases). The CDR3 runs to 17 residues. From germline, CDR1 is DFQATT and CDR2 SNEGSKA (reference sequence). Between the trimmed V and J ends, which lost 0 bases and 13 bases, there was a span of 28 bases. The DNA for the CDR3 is TGCAGTGCTAGAGAACTTCGAGTGGGAGGCCCAGTCCGGAACCAGTTCTTC. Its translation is CSARELRVGGPVRNQFF.

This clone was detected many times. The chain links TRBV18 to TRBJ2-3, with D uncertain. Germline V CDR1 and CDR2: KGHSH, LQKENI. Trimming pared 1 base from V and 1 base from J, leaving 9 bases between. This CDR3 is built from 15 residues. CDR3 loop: CASSPLALGTDTQYF. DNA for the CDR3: TGTGCCAGCTCACCACTGGCGTTGGGCACAGATACGCAGTATTTT. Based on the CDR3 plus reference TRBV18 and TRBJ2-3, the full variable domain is NAGVMQNPRHLVRRRGQEARLRCSPMKGHSHVYWYRQLPEEGLKFMVYLQKENIIDESGMPKERFSAEFPKEGPSILRIQQVVRGDSAAYFCASSPLALGTDTQYFGPGTRLTVL.

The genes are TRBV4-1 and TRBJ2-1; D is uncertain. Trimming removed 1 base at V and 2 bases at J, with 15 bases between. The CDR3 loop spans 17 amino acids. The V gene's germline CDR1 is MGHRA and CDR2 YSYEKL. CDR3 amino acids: CASSQGTWSHPYNEQFF. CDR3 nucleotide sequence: TGCGCCAGCAGCCAAGGAACCTGGAGTCACCCCTACAATGAGCAGTTCTTC.

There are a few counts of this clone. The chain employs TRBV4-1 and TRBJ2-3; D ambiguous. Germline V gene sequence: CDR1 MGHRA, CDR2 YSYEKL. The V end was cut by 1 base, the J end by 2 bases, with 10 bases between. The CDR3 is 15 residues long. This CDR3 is CASSQGRVNTDTQYF. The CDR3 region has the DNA TGCGCCAGCAGCCAAGGTCGGGTCAACACAGATACGCAGTATTTT.

This chain's CDR3 is CAIRAGCNNEQFF. In DNA form, the CDR3 reads TGTGCCATCAGGGCAGGGTGTAACAATGAGCAGTTCTTC. J is TRBJ2-1 and V is TRBV24-1, with D maybe TRBD1 (5 bases). The ends were cut back, 11 bases at V and 5 bases at J, with 15 bases in the middle. Germline V gene sequence: CDR1 KGHDR, CDR2 SFDVKD. CDR3 length equals 13 residues.

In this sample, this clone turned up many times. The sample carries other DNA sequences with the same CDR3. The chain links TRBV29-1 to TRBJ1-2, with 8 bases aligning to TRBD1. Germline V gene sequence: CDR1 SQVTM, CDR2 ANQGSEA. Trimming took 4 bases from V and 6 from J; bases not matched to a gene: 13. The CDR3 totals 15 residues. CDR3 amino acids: CSVGPPAVTGDGYTF. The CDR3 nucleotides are TGCAGCGTTGGCCCCCCAGCCGTGACAGGGGATGGCTACACCTTC.

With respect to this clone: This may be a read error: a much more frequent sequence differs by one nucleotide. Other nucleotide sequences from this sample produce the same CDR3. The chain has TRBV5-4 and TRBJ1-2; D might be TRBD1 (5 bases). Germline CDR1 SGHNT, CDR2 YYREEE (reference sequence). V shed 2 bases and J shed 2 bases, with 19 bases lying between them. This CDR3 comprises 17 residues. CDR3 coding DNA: TGTGCCAGCAGCTTACGGCAGGGTGGTCCTTCAAACTATGGCTACACCTTC. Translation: CASSLRQGGPSNYGYTF. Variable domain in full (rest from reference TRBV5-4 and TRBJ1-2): ETGVTQSPTHLIKTRGQQVTLRCSSQSGHNTVSWYQQALGQGPQFIFQYYREEENGRGNFPPRFSGLQFPNYSSELNVNALELDDSALYLCASSLRQGGPSNYGYTFGSGTRLTVV.

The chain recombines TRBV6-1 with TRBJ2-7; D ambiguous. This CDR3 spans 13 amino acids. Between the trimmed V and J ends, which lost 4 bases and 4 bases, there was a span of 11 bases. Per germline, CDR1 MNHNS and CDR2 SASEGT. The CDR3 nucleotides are TGTGCCAGCAGTGCGGGTCCGTCATACGAGCAGTACTTC. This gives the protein CASSAGPSYEQYF.

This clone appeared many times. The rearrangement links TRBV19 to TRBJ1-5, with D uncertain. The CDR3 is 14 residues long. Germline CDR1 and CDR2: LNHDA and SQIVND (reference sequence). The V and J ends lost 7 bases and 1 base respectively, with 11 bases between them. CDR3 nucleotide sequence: TGTGCCAGTACTAACCTCGGGAGCAATCAGCCCCAGCATTTT. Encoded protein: CASTNLGSNQPQHF.

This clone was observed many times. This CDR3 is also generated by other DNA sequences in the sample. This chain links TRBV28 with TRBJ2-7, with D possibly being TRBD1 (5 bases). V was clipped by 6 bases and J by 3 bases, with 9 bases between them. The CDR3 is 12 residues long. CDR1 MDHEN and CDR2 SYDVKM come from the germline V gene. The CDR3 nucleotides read TGTGCCAGCAGGGGGCCCATCTACGAGCAGTACTTC. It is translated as CASRGPIYEQYF.

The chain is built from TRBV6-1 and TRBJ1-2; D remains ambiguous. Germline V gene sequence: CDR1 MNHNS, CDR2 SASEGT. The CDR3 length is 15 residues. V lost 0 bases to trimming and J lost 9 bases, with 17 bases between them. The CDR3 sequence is CASSEAGGPDVCYTF. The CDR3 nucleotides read TGTGCCAGCAGTGAAGCGGGCGGTCCCGATGTCTGCTACACCTTC.

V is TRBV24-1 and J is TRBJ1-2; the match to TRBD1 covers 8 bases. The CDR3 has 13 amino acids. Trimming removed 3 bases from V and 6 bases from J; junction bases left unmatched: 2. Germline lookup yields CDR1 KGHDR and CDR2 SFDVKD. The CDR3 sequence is CATSDQQGDGYTF. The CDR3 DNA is TGTGCCACCAGTGATCAACAGGGGGATGGCTACACCTTC.

In DNA, the CDR3 is TGTGCCACCAGCAGAGATCGGCGAGACAGGATGGGGGCTAACTATGGCTACACCTTC. As protein: CATSRDRRDRMGANYGYTF. The genes are TRBV15 and TRBJ1-2, with D possibly being TRBD1 (6 bases). CDR1 is LNHNV and CDR2 is YYDKDF in the germline V gene (reference sequence). This CDR3 has 19 residues. With 0 bases removed from V and 0 bases from J, the gap between germline ends came to 20 bases.

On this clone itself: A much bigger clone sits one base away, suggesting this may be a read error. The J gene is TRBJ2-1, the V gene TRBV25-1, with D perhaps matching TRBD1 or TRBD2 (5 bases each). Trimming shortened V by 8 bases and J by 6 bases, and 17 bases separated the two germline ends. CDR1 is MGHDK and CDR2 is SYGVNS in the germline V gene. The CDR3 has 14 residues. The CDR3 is CASSRGDPRNEQFF. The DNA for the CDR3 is TGTGCCAGCTCTCGTGGGGACCCCCGCAATGAGCAGTTCTTC.

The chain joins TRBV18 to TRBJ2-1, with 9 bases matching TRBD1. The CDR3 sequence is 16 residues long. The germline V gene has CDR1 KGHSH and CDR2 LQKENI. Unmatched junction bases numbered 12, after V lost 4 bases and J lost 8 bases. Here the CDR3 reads CASSQRITQGAHEQFF. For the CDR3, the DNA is TGTGCCAGCTCACAACGCATTACACAGGGGGCCCATGAGCAGTTCTTC. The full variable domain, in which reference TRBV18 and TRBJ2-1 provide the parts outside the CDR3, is NAGVMQNPRHLVRRRGQEARLRCSPMKGHSHVYWYRQLPEEGLKFMVYLQKENIIDESGMPKERFSAEFPKEGPSILRIQQVVRGDSAAYFCASSQRITQGAHEQFFGPGTRLTVL.

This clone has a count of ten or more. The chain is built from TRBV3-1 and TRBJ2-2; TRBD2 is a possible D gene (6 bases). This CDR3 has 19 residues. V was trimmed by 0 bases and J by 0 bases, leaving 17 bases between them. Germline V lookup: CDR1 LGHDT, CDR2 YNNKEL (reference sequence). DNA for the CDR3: TGTGCCAGCAGCCAAGAGCGGGATGAGGCGGAGGCGAACACCGGGGAGCTGTTTTTT. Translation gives CASSQERDEAEANTGELFF.

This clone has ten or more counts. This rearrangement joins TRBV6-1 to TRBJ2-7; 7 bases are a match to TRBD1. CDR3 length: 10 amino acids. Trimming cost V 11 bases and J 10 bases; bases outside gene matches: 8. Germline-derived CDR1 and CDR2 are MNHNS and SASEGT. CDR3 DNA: TGTGCCGGAGGTTGGGACAGTCAGTACTTC. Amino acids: CAGGWDSQYF.

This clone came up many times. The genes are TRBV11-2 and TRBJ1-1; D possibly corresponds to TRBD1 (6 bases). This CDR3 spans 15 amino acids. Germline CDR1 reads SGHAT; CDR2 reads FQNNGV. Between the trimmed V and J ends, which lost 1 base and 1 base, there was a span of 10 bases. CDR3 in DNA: TGTGCCAGCAGCTTAGTGACAGGAGCGAACACTGAAGCTTTCTTT. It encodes CASSLVTGANTEAFF.

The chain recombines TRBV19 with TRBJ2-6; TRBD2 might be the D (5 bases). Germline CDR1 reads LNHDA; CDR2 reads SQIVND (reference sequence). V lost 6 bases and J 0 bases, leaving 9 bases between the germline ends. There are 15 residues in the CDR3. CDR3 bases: TGTGCCAGTAGACGGGGTTTCTCTGGGGCCAACGTCCTGACTTTC. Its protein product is CASRRGFSGANVLTF.

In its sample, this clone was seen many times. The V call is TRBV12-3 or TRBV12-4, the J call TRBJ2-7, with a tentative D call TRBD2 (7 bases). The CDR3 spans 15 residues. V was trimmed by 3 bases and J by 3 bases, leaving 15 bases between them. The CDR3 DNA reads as TGTGCCAGCAGTTTGCGGGCGGGGGCAAGCTACGAGCAGTACTTC. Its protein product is CASSLRAGASYEQYF.

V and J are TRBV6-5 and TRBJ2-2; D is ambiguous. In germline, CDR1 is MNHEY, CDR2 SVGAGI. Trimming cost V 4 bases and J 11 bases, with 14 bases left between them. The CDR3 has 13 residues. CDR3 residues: CASSSGDTVELFF. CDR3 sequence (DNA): TGTGCCAGCAGTTCGGGTGATACCGTTGAGCTGTTTTTT.